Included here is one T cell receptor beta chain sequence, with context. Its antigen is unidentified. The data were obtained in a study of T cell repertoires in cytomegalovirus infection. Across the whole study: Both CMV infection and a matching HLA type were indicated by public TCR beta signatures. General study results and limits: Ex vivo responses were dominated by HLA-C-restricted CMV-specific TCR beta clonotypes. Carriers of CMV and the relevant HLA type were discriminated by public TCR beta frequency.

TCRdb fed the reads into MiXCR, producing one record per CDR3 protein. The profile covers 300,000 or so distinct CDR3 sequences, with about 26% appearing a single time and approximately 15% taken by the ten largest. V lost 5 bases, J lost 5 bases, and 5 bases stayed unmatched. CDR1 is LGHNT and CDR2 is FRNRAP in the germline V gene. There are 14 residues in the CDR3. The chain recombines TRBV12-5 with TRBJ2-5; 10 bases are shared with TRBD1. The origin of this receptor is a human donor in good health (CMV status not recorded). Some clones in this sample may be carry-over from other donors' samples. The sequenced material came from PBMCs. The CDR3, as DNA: TGTGCTAGTGGTCAGACAGGGGGCAAGGAGACCCAGTACTTC. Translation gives CASGQTGGKETQYF.